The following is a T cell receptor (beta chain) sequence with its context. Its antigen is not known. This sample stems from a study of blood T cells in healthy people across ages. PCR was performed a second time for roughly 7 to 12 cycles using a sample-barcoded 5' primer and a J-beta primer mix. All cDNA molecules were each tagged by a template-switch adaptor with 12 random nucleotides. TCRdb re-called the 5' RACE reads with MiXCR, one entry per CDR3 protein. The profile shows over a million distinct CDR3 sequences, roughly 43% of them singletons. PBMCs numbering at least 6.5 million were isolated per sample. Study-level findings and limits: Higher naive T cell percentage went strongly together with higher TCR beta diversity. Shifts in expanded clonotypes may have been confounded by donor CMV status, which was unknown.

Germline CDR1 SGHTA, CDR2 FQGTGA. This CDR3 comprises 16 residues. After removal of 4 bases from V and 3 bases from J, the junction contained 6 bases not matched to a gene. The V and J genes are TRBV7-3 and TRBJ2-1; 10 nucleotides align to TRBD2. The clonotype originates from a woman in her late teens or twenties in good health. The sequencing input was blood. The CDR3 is CASSSNGLAVYNEQFF. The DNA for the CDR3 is TGTGCCAGCAGCTCGAATGGACTAGCGGTCTACAATGAGCAGTTCTTC.